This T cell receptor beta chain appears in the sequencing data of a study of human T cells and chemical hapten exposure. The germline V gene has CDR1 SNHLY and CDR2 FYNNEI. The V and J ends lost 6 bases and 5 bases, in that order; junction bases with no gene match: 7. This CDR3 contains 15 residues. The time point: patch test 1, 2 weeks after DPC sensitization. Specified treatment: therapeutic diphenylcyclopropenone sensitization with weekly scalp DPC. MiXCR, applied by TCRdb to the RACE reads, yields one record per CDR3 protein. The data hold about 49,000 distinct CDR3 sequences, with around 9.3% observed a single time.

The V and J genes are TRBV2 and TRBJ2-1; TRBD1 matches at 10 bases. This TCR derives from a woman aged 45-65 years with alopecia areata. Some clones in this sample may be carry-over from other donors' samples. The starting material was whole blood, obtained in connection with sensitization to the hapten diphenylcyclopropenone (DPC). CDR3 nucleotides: TGTGCCAGCAGCGAGGGACAGGGGTACGACAATGAGCAGTTCTTC. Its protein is CASSEGQGYDNEQFF.